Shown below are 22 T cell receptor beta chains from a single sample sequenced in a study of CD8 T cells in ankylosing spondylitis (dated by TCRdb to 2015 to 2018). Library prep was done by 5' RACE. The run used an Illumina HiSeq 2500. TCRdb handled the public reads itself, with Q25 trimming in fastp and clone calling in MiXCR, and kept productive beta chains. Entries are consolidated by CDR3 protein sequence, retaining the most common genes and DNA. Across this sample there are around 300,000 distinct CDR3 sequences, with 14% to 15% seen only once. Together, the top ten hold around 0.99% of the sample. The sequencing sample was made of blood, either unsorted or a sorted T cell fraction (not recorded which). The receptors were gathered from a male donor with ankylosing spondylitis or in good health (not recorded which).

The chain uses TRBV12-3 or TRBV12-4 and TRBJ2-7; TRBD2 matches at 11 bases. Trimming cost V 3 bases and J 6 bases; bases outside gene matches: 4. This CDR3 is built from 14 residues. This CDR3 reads CASSFTSGSTEQYF. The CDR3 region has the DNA TGTGCCAGCAGTTTTACTAGCGGGAGCACCGAGCAGTACTTC.

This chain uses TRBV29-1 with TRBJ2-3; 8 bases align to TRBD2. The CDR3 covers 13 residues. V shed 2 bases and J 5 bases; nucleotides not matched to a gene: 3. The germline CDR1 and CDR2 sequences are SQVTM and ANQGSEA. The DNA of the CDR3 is TGCAGCGTTGAACCTCGGGGGGGAGATACGCAGTATTTT. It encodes CSVEPRGGDTQYF.

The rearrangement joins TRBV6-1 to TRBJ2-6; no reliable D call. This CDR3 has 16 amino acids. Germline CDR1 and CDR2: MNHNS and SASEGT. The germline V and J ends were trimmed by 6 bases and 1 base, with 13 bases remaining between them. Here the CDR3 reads CASSTSPPSGANVLTF. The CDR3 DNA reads TGTGCCAGCAGCACAAGTCCCCCTTCTGGGGCCAACGTCCTGACTTTC.

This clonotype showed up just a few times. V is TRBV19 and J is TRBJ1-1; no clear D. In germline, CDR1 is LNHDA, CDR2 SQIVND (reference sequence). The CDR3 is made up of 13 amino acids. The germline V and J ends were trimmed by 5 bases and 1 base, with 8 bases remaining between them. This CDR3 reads CASSPDGNTEAFF. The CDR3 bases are TGTGCCAGTAGTCCTGACGGGAACACTGAAGCTTTCTTT. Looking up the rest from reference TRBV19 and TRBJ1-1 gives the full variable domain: DGGITQSPKYLFRKEGQNVTLSCEQNLNHDAMYWYRQDPGQGLRLIYYSQIVNDFQKGDIAEGYSVSREKKESFPLTVTSAQKNPTAFYLCASSPDGNTEAFFGQGTRLTVV.

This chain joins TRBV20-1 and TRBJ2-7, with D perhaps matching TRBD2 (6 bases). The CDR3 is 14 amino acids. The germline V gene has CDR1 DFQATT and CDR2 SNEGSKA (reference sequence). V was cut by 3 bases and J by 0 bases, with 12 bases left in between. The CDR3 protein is CSASATSRSYEQYF. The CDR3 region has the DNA TGCAGTGCTAGCGCTACTAGCCGCTCCTACGAGCAGTACTTC.

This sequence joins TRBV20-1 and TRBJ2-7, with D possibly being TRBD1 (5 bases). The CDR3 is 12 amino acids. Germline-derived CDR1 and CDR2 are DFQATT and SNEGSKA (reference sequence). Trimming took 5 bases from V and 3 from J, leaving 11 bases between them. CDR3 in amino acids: CSASTDSYEQYF. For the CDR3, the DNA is TGCAGTGCTTCGACAGACAGCTACGAGCAGTACTTC.

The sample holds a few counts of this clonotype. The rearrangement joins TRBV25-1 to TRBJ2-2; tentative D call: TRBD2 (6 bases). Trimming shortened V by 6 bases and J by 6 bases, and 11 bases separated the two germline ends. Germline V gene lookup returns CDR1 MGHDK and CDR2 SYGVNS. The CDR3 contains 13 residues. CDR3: CASSAWRAGELFF. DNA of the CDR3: TGTGCCAGCAGCGCCTGGAGGGCCGGGGAGCTGTTTTTT.

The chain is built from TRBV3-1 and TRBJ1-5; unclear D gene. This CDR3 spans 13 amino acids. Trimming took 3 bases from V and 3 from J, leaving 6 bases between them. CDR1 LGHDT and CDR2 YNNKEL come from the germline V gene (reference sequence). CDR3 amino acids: CASSQTDNQPQHF. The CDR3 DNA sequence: TGTGCCAGCAGCCAGACCGACAATCAGCCCCAGCATTTT.

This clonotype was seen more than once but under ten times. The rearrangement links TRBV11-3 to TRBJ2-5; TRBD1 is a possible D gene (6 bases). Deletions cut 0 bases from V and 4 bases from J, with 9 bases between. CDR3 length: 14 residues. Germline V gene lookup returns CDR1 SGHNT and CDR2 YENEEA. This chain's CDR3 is CASSLETGGETQYF. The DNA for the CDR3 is TGTGCCAGCAGCTTAGAGACAGGCGGAGAGACCCAGTACTTC.

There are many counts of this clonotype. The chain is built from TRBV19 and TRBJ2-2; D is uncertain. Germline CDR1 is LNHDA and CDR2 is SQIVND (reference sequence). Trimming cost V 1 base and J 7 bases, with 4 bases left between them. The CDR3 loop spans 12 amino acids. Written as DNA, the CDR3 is TGTGCCAGTAGTATAGCCAACGGGGAGCTGTTTTTT. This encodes CASSIANGELFF. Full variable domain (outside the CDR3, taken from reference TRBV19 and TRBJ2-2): DGGITQSPKYLFRKEGQNVTLSCEQNLNHDAMYWYRQDPGQGLRLIYYSQIVNDFQKGDIAEGYSVSREKKESFPLTVTSAQKNPTAFYLCASSIANGELFFGEGSRLTVL.

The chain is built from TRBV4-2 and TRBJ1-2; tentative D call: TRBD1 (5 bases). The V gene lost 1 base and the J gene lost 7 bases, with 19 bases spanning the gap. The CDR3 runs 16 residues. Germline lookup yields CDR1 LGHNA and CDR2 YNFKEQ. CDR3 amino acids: CASSQVDSQVAGGYTF. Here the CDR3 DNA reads TGTGCCAGCAGCCAAGTAGACAGTCAGGTGGCTGGTGGCTACACCTTC.

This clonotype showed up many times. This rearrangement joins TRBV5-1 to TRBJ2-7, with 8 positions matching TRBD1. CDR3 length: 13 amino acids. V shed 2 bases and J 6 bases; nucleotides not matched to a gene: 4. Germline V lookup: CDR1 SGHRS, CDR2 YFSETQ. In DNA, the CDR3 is TGCGCCAGCAGCTTCCGGACAGGGCGCGAGCAGTACTTC. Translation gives CASSFRTGREQYF.

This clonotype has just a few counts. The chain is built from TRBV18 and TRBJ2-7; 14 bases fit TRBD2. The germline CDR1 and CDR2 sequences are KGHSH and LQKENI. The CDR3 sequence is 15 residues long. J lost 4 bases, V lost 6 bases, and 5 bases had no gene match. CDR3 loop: CASSSTSGREYEQYF. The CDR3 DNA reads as TGTGCCAGCTCGTCGACTAGCGGGAGGGAATACGAGCAGTACTTC.

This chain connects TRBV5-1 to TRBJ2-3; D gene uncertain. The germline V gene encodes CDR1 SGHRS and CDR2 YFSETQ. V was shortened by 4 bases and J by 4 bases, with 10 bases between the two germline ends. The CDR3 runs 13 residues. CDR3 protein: CASSHKEADTQYF. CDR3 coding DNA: TGCGCCAGCAGCCATAAAGAGGCAGATACGCAGTATTTT. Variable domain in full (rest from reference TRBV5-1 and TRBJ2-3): KAGVTQTPRYLIKTRGQQVTLSCSPISGHRSVSWYQQTPGQGLQFLFEYFSETQRNKGNFPGRFSGRQFSNSRSEMNVSTLELGDSALYLCASSHKEADTQYFGPGTRLTVL.

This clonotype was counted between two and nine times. CDR3 sequence (DNA): TGCGCCAGCAGTCAAAGGGGACAGGGGGGAGAGACCCAGTACTTC. Translating gives CASSQRGQGGETQYF. The chain carries TRBV4-1 and TRBJ2-5; 11 positions match TRBD1. With 6 bases clipped from V and 4 bases from J, the junction kept 7 bases outside the gene matches. The CDR3 is made up of 15 amino acids. Germline V gene data show CDR1 as MGHRA and CDR2 as YSYEKL.

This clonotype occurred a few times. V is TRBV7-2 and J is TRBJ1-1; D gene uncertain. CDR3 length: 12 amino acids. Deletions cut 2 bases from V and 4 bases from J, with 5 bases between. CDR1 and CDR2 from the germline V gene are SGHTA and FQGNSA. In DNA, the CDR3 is TGTGCCAGCAGCTTACGCCGCACTGAAGCTTTCTTT. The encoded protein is CASSLRRTEAFF.

For the CDR3, the DNA is TGCGCCAGCTCTCGGGGGGGGGATTGGTTGACAGATACGCAGTATTTT. Translating gives CASSRGGDWLTDTQYF. The rearrangement joins TRBV5-1 to TRBJ2-3, with TRBD2 matching over 8 bases. The CDR3 has 16 amino acids. The J segment lost 3 bases and the V segment lost 7 bases, leaving 13 bases of the junction unmatched. In germline, CDR1 is SGHRS, CDR2 YFSETQ.

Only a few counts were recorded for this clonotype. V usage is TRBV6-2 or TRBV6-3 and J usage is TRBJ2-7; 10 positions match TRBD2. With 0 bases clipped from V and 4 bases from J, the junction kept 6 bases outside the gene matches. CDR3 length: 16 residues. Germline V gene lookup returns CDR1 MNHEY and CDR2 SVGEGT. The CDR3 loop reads CASSYSRTSGEYEQYF. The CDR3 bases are TGTGCCAGCAGTTACTCGAGAACTAGCGGGGAGTACGAGCAGTACTTC.

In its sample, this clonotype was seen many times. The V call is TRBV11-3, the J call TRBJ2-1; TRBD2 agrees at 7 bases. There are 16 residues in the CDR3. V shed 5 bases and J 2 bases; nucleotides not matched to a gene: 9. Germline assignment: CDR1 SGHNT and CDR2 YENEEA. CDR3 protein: CASSLGGTGAYNEQFF. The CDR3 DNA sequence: TGTGCCAGCAGCCTGGGGGGGACGGGCGCCTACAATGAGCAGTTCTTC.

This CDR3 reads CMGPTEAFF. The DNA for the CDR3 is TGTATGGGTCCCACTGAAGCTTTCTTT. V gene TRBV11-2 combines with J gene TRBJ1-1; D remains ambiguous. The CDR3 extends over 9 amino acids. Germline lookup yields CDR1 SGHAT and CDR2 FQNNGV.

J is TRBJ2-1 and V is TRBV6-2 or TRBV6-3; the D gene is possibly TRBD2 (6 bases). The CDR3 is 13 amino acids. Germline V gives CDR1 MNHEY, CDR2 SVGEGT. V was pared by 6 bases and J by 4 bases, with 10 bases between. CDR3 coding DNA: TGTGCCAGCAGACGACTAGGATACAATGAGCAGTTCTTC. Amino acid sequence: CASRRLGYNEQFF.

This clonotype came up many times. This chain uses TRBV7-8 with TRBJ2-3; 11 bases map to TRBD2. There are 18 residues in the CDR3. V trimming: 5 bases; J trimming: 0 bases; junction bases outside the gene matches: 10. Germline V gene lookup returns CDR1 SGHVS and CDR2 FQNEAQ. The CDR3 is CASSPGRGLAASTDTQYF. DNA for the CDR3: TGTGCCAGCAGCCCCGGCCGGGGACTAGCGGCTAGCACAGATACGCAGTATTTT.